The present entry profiles one TCR beta chain with its context. The antigen is not known. The record originates from a study of regulatory T cells in long-lasting Graves disease. Overall study: Antithyroid drugs had been given to newly diagnosed Graves' patients for under 3 months. Findings and limits, study-wide: A reduction in accuracy may have resulted from the small sample size. TRBV28, TRBJ1-2 and TRBJ2-5 were favored in persistent disease.

CDR1 is GTSNPN and CDR2 is SVGIG in the germline V gene (reference sequence). Trimming at V came to 0 bases and at J to 9 bases, leaving 13 bases not matched to a gene. The CDR3 loop spans 16 amino acids. Noted time point: newly diagnosed GD, antithyroid drugs for less than 3 months. Isolated PBMC RNA provided the starting material for the TCR library. For TCR beta, libraries came from iRepertoire HTBI primers and Arm-PCR of CDR3 regions. Via MiXCR, TCRdb re-called the multiplex PCR reads, giving one row per CDR3 protein. This table has 420,000 or so distinct CDR3 sequences, over 15% appearing once. Another study also made use of these data, one on T cells in Graves' hyperthyroidism and ophthalmopathy. From that second work: Patients aged 18 to 65 with hyperthyroidism were newly diagnosed, with duration under 2 months.

The receptor's source is a woman aged 18-29 years with Graves disease. The sample was peripheral blood mononuclear cells (PBMCs), taken at new diagnosis, from a patient treated with antithyroid drugs. The chain combines TRBV30 with TRBJ2-1; TRBD2 agrees at 8 bases. CDR3 nucleotides: TGTGCCTGGAGTGTAGAGAATGGACTAGCTCGTTTTGAGCAGTTCTTC. Encoded protein: CAWSVENGLARFEQFF.